These T cell receptor beta chains were read from a single sample in a study of cytomegalovirus exposure and HLA in healthy donors. Only in-frame clones appear in the TCRdb table, and some are missing; sequencing was by immunoSEQ multiplex PCR. The sample lists some 120,000 clones; approximately 80% were seen once. The material sequenced was PBMCs. The receptor set was obtained from a male donor in good health and CMV-seronegative. Both conserved end residues are part of each CDR3. D genes are given only for firm matches. Part of the rows lack a size; the others show once, few, many or a class for expanded clones.

J gene: TRBJ2-1
V gene: TRBV10-3
clone size: .
D gene: TRBD2
CDR3 protein: CAISELGLAGRNEQFF
CDR3 DNA: TGTGCCATCAGTGAGTTGGGACTAGCGGGGAGGAATGAGCAGTTCTTC

J gene: TRBJ2-7
V gene: TRBV5-4
clone size: .
D gene: TRBD2
CDR3 protein: CASSGGGAAYEQYF
CDR3 DNA: TGTGCCAGCAGCGGCGGGGGGGCGGCCTACGAGCAGTACTTC

J gene: TRBJ2-5
V gene: TRBV5-5
clone size: .
D gene: .
CDR3 protein: CASSLTHRQETQYF
CDR3 DNA: TGTGCCAGCAGCCTAACCCACCGCCAAGAGACCCAGTACTTC

J gene: TRBJ1-5
V gene: TRBV18
clone size: .
D gene: .
CDR3 protein: CASSPPGQGGQPQHF
CDR3 DNA: TGTGCCAGCTCACCCCCGGGGCAGGGAGGACAGCCCCAGCATTTT

J gene: TRBJ2-2
V gene: TRBV7-2
clone size: .
D gene: .
CDR3 protein: CASSLALRPRDTGELFF
CDR3 DNA: TGTGCCAGCAGCTTAGCACTGCGGCCGAGGGACACCGGGGAGCTGTTTTTT

J gene: TRBJ2-3
V gene: TRBV19
clone size: once
D gene: .
CDR3 protein: CASSTPVGGAADSTDTQYF
CDR3 DNA: TGTGCCAGTAGTACCCCCGTCGGCGGGGCTGCTGATAGCACAGATACGCAGTATTTT

J gene: TRBJ2-1
V gene: TRBV7-9
clone size: .
D gene: TRBD1
CDR3 protein: CASSLRRGLYNEQFF
CDR3 DNA: TGTGCCAGCAGCCTGCGCAGGGGGCTCTACAATGAGCAGTTCTTC

J gene: TRBJ2-6
V gene: TRBV6-1
clone size: .
D gene: TRBD2
CDR3 protein: CASSEKSGRAPGANVLTF
CDR3 DNA: TGTGCCAGCAGTGAAAAGAGCGGGAGGGCCCCTGGGGCCAACGTCCTGACTTTC

J gene: TRBJ2-5
V gene: TRBV25-1
clone size: .
D gene: TRBD2
CDR3 protein: CASSESSGTTKETQYF
CDR3 DNA: TGTGCCAGCAGTGAAAGTTCCGGGACTACGAAAGAGACCCAGTACTTC

J gene: TRBJ2-6
V gene: TRBV7-9
clone size: .
D gene: .
CDR3 protein: CASSQAAGTGTGANGLTF
CDR3 DNA: TGTGCCAGCAGCCAAGCGGCAGGGACGGGGACTGGGGCCAACGGCCTGACTTTC